This T cell receptor beta chain comes out of a study of blood T cells in healthy people across ages (dated by TCRdb to the mid-2010s). With respect to the entire study: In model experiments, template switching captured about one uniquely barcoded TCR beta cDNA molecule for every two T cells. Age-related changes in TCR beta repertoire diversity were measured in the study by deep sequencing normalized with unique cDNA molecular identifiers. Four age groups were formed from the donors: young (average 16 years), middle-aged (around 40), aged (around 62) and long-lived (about 80). To avoid experimental bias, donors of different ages were spread randomly across the sequencing lanes. Using the same blood draw, the study looked at two additional independent replicas of 1 million unique cDNA reads for two donors, one aged 18 to 30 and the other aged 80 or older. General study outcomes and caveats: Since profiling was done on bulk unsorted PBMCs, naive and antigen-experienced compartments could not be conclusively compared. A strong correlation was found between observed TCR beta diversity and the percentage of naive T cells measured by flow cytometry. The CMV infection status of donors was not known, potentially confounding age-related changes in expanded clonotypes. The long-lived group showed more naive CD4+ T cells, fewer expanded clones and increased TCR diversity than the aged group, suggesting age selection. Estimates of total diversity based on one million sequenced T cells were considered lower bounds and underestimates. Observed TCR beta diversity per million T cells fell roughly linearly with age, and a significant reduction was already apparent by age about 36.

Note on this clonotype: Its antigen target is currently unknown. No much larger clone exists at a distance of one base, and base qualities are not known.

From a lookup of the germline V gene (reference sequence), CDR1 and CDR2 are SGHKS and YYEKEE. Measured from the cysteine to the phenylalanine, the CDR3 is 15 residues long. The sequence is cut down to CDR3 DNA, 45 bases in frame from base 1. Trimming accounts for 0 bases at V and 4 bases at J, while the number of junction bases matched to no gene is 4. Library method: 5' RACE. The sequencer was an Illumina HiSeq 2500. A second roughly 6 to 11 cycle PCR used a sample-barcoded 5' primer and a J-beta primer mix. A unique molecular identifier was introduced onto each TCR beta cDNA molecule by a template-switch 5' adaptor carrying 12 random nucleotides. Each sample yielded at least 3 million CDR3-containing paired-end reads. All of the RNA was converted into first-strand cDNA using the Mint cDNA synthesis kit, with a TRBC-specific oligonucleotide serving as the primer. After uracil-DNA glycosylase treatment, a first 18-cycle PCR used universal primers M1SS and BC2_uni_R on all cDNA. As for the original processing: For normalization, 1 million high-quality reads, each with a distinct molecular identifier, were randomly selected from each sample. Instead of being binned into consensus sequences, reads with shared molecular identifiers were discarded. CDR3 identification, clonotype clustering and error correction used MiTCR with a Q25 quality threshold and the strictest error-elimination algorithm. A nonparametric unseen species model using Euler transformation provided a lower-bound estimate of total TCR beta diversity. TCRdb passed the public sequencing reads through fastp at Q25 and MiXCR, retaining productive beta sequences. When rows share a CDR3 protein, they turn into one entry using the most common DNA and genes. TCRdb's processing, not the study's, gives the V and J calls here. This sample holds 550,000 to 700,000 distinct CDR3 sequences; roughly a quarter were observed only once. Under 20% of the sample is taken by the ten largest.

The donors were some 39 Caucasian individuals from Russia, aged roughly 6 to 100 years, who were systemically healthy. Approximately 11 milliliters of peripheral blood were drawn from each donor into EDTA-treated Vacutainer tubes. Ficoll-Paque density-gradient centrifugation was used to isolate PBMCs, with at least 7 million per sample. Total RNA was extracted from PBMCs with Trizol reagent, with at least 5.5 micrograms obtained per sample. For every donor, flow cytometry on a PBMC aliquot measured the percentage of naive CD45RAhigh/CD27high T cells. Sequencing was carried out using blood. The source is a woman in her 70s in good health. The chain is assembled from TRBV5-5 and TRBJ1-3; TRBD1 fits 7 bases in the junction. The nucleotides read TGTGCCAGCAGCTTGGGCGGGACAGCCGGAAACACCATATATTTT. Its amino acids are CASSLGGTAGNTIYF. With the rest looked up from the reference TRBV5-5 and TRBJ1-3 genes rather than sequenced, the full variable domain is DAGVTQSPTHLIKTRGQQVTLRCSPISGHKSVSWYQQVLGQGPQFIFQYYEKEERGRGNFPDRFSARQFPNYSSELNVNALLLGDSALYLCASSLGGTAGNTIYFGEGSWLTVV.